Only one count was recorded for the clone carrying this T cell receptor beta chain. Germline values: CDR1 LNHDA, CDR2 SQIVND (reference sequence). The CDR3 has 14 residues. With V trimmed by 5 bases and J by 7 bases, 8 bases remained unmatched. The data belong to a study of blood T cell repertoires in COVID-19. Data came from immunoSEQ multiplex PCR; TCRdb stores just in-frame clones and leaves some out. This table holds some 160,000 clones, around 89% found once. This chain uses TRBV19 with TRBJ2-1, with 7 nucleotides matching TRBD2. Sequenced sample: peripheral blood. The source is a man aged 45-60 years who had recovered from COVID-19. Written as DNA, the CDR3 is TGTGCCAGTAGTGGAGCGGGGCTCGGGAATGAGCAGTTCTTC. This sequence encodes CASSGAGLGNEQFF.